The present TCR beta chain was sequenced within a study of OX40 agonist ivuxolimab in advanced cancers. In the study overall: The study gave patients intravenous ivuxolimab at 0.01 to 10 mg/kg every 2 weeks.

Study-level results: Low clonal expansion, among the lowest seen, marked partial responders at 0.1-3.0 mg/kg.

Peripheral blood came from all dose cohorts at three timepoints. Only one count was recorded for this clone. Its antigen is as yet unknown. The V gene's germline CDR1 is SGHVS and CDR2 FQNEAQ. Between the trimmed V and J ends, which lost 8 bases and 8 bases, there was a span of 19 bases. The CDR3 is 14 residues long. TCRdb's table, derived via immunoSEQ multiplex PCR, lists solely in-frame clones and lacks some. The data hold tens of thousands of clones, with approximately 80% observed a single time. The sample here was CD4+ or CD8+ T cells sorted from blood, taken in a trial of the OX40 agonist ivuxolimab. The sequence derives from an adult with an advanced solid tumor such as melanoma, head and neck, liver or kidney cancer. V usage is TRBV7-8 and J usage is TRBJ2-1; TRBD1 might be the D (6 bases). The CDR3 here is CASHTGSVLDEQFF. CDR3 sequence (DNA): TGTGCCAGCCACACAGGGTCGGTTCTCGATGAGCAGTTCTTC.